This passage covers 14 T cell receptor beta chains from one sample sequenced in a study of blood T cell repertoires in COVID-19. Measured with immunoSEQ multiplex PCR; TCRdb has only the in-frame clones, and not every one. Of 150,000 to 200,000 clones in the sample, about four fifths are singletons; the top ten hold 7.8%. Material: peripheral blood. Source of these receptors: an older woman with COVID-19, enrolled during active disease.

The V gene is TRBV5-4, the J gene TRBJ2-3; a possible D gene is TRBD2 (5 bases). Trimming removed 3 bases at V and 0 bases at J, with 17 bases between. The CDR3 is made up of 17 amino acids. Germline V gives CDR1 SGHNT, CDR2 YYREEE (reference sequence). CDR3 sequence (DNA): TGTGCCAGCAGCTCGGAGGTCTCCATTGCTAGCACAGATACGCAGTATTTT. It is translated as CASSSEVSIASTDTQYF.

This rearrangement joins TRBV10-3 to TRBJ2-7; 13 bases fit TRBD2. V lost 2 bases to trimming and J lost 9 bases; unmatched junction nucleotides: 4. The germline gives CDR1 ENHRY, CDR2 SYGVKD. This CDR3 contains 14 residues. The CDR3 region has the DNA TGTGCCATCAGTGAGGGACTAGCGGGAGAAGGGCAGTACTTC. Translating it yields CAISEGLAGEGQYF.

The chain recombines TRBV7-9 with TRBJ1-4; TRBD1 matches at 8 bases. The CDR3 consists of 14 residues. With 5 bases clipped from V and 8 bases from J, the junction kept 7 bases outside the gene matches. CDR1 and CDR2 from the germline V gene are SEHNR and FQNEAQ (reference sequence). As DNA, the CDR3 is TGTGCCAGCAGCCCGGACAGGGAGTACGAAAAACTGTTTTTT. Translation: CASSPDREYEKLFF.

The rearrangement joins TRBV14 to TRBJ1-6; no firm D call. V lost 2 bases to trimming and J lost 5 bases, with 7 bases between them. This CDR3 is 14 amino acids long. Looked up from germline, CDR1 is SGHDN and CDR2 is FVKESK. CDR3 residues: CASSQTSNNSPLHF. The CDR3 DNA reads as TGTGCCAGCAGCCAAACCAGTAATAATTCACCCCTCCACTTT.

The chain recombines TRBV2 with TRBJ2-3, with 10 bases aligning to TRBD2. Losses at the gene ends were 3 bases for V and 2 bases for J; bases not matched to a gene: 8. The V gene's germline CDR1 is SNHLY and CDR2 FYNNEI. The CDR3 covers 17 residues. CDR3 sequence: CASSEGPGLATTDTQYF. CDR3 nucleotide sequence: TGTGCCAGCAGTGAGGGACCGGGACTAGCGACCACAGATACGCAGTATTTT.

The chain carries TRBV18 and TRBJ2-2, with TRBD2 as a possible D gene (5 bases). The germline gives CDR1 KGHSH, CDR2 LQKENI. There are 14 residues in the CDR3. With 4 bases removed from V and 6 bases from J, the gap between germline ends came to 12 bases. The CDR3 DNA reads TGTGCCAGCTCACTGGGGAGAGGATCCGGGGAGCTGTTTTTT. It yields the protein CASSLGRGSGELFF.

The rearrangement uses TRBV5-4 and TRBJ1-1; 7 bases agree with TRBD1. This CDR3 has 15 residues. CDR1 SGHNT and CDR2 YYREEE come from the germline V gene (reference sequence). J lost 1 base, V lost 3 bases, and 6 bases had no gene match. The CDR3 DNA reads as TGTGCCAGCAGCTCCTACAGGGGAGGGAACACTGAAGCTTTCTTT. Protein: CASSSYRGGNTEAFF.

This sequence joins TRBV7-3 and TRBJ2-2; 9 bases are shared with TRBD2. Germline assignment: CDR1 SGHTA and CDR2 FQGTGA. CDR3 length: 16 residues. Trimming took 5 bases from V and 5 from J; bases not matched to a gene: 9. Here the CDR3 DNA reads TGTGCCAGCAGCCCTATGGCTAGCGGGAAGACCGGGGAGCTGTTTTTT. It encodes CASSPMASGKTGELFF.

The chain carries TRBV6-5 and TRBJ1-1; D unclear. Trimming removed 7 bases at V and 4 bases at J, with 7 bases between. The CDR3 length is 11 residues. Per the germline V gene, CDR1 is MNHEY and CDR2 is SVGAGI. The DNA of the CDR3 is TGTGCCAGCAAACTAGGCACTGAAGCTTTCTTT. It specifies CASKLGTEAFF.

J is TRBJ1-1 and V is TRBV7-2; tentative D call: TRBD1 (5 bases). V was trimmed by 5 bases and J by 2 bases, leaving 15 bases between them. Germline V lookup: CDR1 SGHTA, CDR2 FQGNSA. The length of the CDR3 is 15 residues. CDR3 sequence: CASSAGGIRNTEAFF. The CDR3 coding sequence is TGTGCCAGCAGCGCGGGGGGGATCCGAAACACTGAAGCTTTCTTT.

V gene TRBV28 combines with J gene TRBJ1-5; D may be TRBD1 (6 bases). The germline CDR1 and CDR2 sequences are MDHEN and SYDVKM. V dropped 3 bases and J dropped 2 bases, with 11 bases sitting between them. The length of the CDR3 is 15 residues. Here the CDR3 DNA reads TGTGCCAGCAGTTTCGGAGGGGGGGGCAATCAGCCCCAGCATTTT. Its translation is CASSFGGGGNQPQHF.

The V and J genes are TRBV6-6 and TRBJ2-1; 10 bases fit TRBD2. V trimming: 3 bases; J trimming: 5 bases; junction bases outside the gene matches: 7. Germline lookup yields CDR1 MNHNY and CDR2 SVGAGI (reference sequence). This CDR3 is built from 16 residues. CDR3 sequence: CASSYSSGGANNEQFF. CDR3 nucleotide sequence: TGTGCCAGCAGTTATTCGAGCGGGGGGGCAAACAATGAGCAGTTCTTC.

V usage is TRBV11-1 and J usage is TRBJ1-6; D is possibly TRBD1 (5 bases). The CDR3 has 14 residues. Germline values: CDR1 SGHAT, CDR2 FQDESV (reference sequence). V dropped 2 bases and J dropped 10 bases, with 12 bases sitting between them. The CDR3, as DNA: TGTGCCAGCAGCTTAATCCAGGGTGGATCACCCCTCCACTTT. It specifies CASSLIQGGSPLHF.

The rearrangement uses TRBV6-1 and TRBJ2-7, with TRBD2 matching over 9 bases. Trimming removed 0 bases from V and 0 bases from J; junction bases left unmatched: 0. CDR3 size: 15 residues. Germline V gene data show CDR1 as MNHNS and CDR2 as SASEGT. CDR3: CASSEASGSSYEQYF. The CDR3 region has the DNA TGTGCCAGCAGTGAAGCTAGCGGGAGCTCCTACGAGCAGTACTTC.